This T cell receptor (beta chain) is from a study of T cells and copy number aberrations in small-cell lung cancer. Overall study results and limits: Compared with adjacent lung tissue, tumors had lower T-cell richness and clonality and non-significantly lower density.

CDR3 length: 16 residues. Germline values: CDR1 SGDLS, CDR2 YYNGEE. V was cut by 0 bases and J by 0 bases, with 10 bases left in between. Produced via immunoSEQ multiplex PCR; TCRdb's table is partial and in-frame only. The sample yields some 6,300 clones, around 69% seen once. On this clone: The target antigen is unknown.

The chain links TRBV9 to TRBJ2-1; unclear D gene. This clonotype originated in a man over 45 with small cell lung cancer. Sample: tumor tissue. Here the CDR3 reads CASSVAAVSSYNEQFF. As DNA, the CDR3 is TGTGCCAGCAGCGTAGCCGCGGTGAGCTCCTACAATGAGCAGTTCTTC.